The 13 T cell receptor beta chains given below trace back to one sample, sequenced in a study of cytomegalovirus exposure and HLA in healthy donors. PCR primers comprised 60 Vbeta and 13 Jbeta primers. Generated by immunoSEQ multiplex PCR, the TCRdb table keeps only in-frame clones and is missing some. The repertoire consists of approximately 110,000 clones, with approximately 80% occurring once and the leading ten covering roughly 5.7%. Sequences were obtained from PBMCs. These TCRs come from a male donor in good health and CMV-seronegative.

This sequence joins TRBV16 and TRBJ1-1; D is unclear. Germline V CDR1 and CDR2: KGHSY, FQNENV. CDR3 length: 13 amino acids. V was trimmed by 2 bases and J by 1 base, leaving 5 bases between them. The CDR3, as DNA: TGTGCCAGCAGCCAAGACACGAACACTGAAGCTTTCTTT. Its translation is CASSQDTNTEAFF. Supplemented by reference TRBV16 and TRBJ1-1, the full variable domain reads GEEVAQTPKHLVRGEGQKAKLYCAPIKGHSYVFWYQQVLKNEFKFLISFQNENVFDETGMPKERFSAKCLPNSPCSLEIQATKLEDSAVYFCASSQDTNTEAFFGQGTRLTVV.

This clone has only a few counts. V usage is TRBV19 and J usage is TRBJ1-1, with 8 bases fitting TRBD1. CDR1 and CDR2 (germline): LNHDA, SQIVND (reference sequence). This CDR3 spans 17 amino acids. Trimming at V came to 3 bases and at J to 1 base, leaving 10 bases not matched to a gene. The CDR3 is CASSIRAGGSSNTEAFF. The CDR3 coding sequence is TGTGCCAGTAGTATCAGGGCAGGGGGCTCTTCGAACACTGAAGCTTTCTTT.

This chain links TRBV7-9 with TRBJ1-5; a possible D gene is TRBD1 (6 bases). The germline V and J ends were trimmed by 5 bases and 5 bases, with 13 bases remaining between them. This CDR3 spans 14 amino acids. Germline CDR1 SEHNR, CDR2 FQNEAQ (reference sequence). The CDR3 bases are TGTGCCAGCAGCCCCCAGGGGCGGGATCAGCCCCAGCATTTT. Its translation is CASSPQGRDQPQHF.

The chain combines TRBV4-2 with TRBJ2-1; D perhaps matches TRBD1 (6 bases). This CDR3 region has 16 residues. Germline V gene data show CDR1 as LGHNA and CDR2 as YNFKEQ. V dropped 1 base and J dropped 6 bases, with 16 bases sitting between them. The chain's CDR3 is CASSQGSGAFANEQFF. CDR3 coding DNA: TGTGCCAGCAGCCAAGGCTCAGGGGCCTTTGCCAATGAGCAGTTCTTC.

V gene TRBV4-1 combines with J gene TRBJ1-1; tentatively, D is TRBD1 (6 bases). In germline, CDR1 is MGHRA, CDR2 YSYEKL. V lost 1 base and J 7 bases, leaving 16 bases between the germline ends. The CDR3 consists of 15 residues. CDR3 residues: CASSQVIGGVGEAFF. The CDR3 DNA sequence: TGCGCCAGCAGCCAAGTTATAGGGGGGGTAGGTGAAGCTTTCTTT.

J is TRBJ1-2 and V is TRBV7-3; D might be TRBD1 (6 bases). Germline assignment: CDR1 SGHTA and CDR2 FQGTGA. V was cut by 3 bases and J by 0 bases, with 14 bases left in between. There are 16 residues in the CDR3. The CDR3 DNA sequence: TGTGCCAGCAGCTTGTTGGGGGGGCGGGCTAACTATGGCTACACCTTC. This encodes CASSLLGGRANYGYTF. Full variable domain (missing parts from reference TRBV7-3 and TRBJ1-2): GAGVSQTPSNKVTEKGKYVELRCDPISGHTALYWYRQSLGQGPEFLIYFQGTGAADDSGLPNDRFFAVRPEGSVSTLKIQRTERGDSAVYLCASSLLGGRANYGYTFGSGTRLTVV.

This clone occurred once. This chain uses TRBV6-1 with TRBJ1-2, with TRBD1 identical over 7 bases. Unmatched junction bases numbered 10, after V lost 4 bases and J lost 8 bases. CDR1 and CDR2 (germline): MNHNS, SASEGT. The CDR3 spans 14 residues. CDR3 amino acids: CASSVPDRAAGYTF. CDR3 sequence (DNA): TGTGCCAGCAGTGTCCCTGACAGGGCAGCCGGCTACACCTTC.

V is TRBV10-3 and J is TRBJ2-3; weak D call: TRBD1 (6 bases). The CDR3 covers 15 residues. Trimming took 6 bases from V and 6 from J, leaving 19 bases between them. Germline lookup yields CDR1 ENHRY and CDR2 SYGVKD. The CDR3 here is CAISRDTIRQDTQYF. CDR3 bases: TGTGCCATCAGCCGGGACACCATCCGACAGGATACGCAGTATTTT.

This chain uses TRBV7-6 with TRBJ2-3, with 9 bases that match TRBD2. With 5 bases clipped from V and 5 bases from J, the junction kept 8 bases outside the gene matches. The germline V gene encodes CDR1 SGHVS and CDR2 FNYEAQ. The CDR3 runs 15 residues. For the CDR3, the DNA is TGTGCCAGCAGCCTCCGGCGGGAGGGGGAAGATACGCAGTATTTT. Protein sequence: CASSLRREGEDTQYF.

This CDR3 is CASSQASSGQETQYF. The CDR3 DNA reads as TGTGCCAGCAGCCAAGCTTCAAGCGGTCAAGAGACCCAGTACTTC. V and J are TRBV4-2 and TRBJ2-5, with D possibly TRBD2 on 5 matching bases. Germline assignment: CDR1 LGHNA and CDR2 YNFKEQ. The CDR3 is 15 amino acids. V lost 1 base and J 2 bases, leaving 11 bases between the germline ends.

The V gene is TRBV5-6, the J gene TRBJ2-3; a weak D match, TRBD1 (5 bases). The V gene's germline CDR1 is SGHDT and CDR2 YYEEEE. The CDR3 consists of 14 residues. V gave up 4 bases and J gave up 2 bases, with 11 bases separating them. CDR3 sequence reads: CASSPGQFTDTQYF. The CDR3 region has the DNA TGTGCCAGCAGCCCCGGACAATTCACAGATACGCAGTATTTT.

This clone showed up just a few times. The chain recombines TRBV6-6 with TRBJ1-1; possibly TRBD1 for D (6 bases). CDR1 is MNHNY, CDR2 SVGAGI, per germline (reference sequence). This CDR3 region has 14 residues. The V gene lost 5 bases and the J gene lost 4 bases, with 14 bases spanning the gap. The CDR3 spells CASSTTGLGTEAFF. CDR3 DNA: TGTGCCAGCAGTACAACAGGGTTGGGCACTGAAGCTTTCTTT.

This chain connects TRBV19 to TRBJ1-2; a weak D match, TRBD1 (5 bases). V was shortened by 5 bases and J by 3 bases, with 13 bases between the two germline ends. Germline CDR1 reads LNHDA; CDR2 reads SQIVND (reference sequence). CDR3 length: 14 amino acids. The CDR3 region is CASSWGGEDYGYTF. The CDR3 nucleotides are TGTGCCAGTAGTTGGGGGGGAGAGGACTATGGCTACACCTTC.